The present T cell receptor beta chain was sequenced within a study of cytomegalovirus exposure and HLA in healthy donors. PCR employed 60 Vbeta and 13 Jbeta primers. Method: immunoSEQ multiplex PCR; TCRdb's copy keeps in-frame clones and lacks some. The sample includes some 200,000 clones, 60% to 80% seen only once; the top ten take about 1.8%. The CDR3 is 15 residues long. The ends were cut back, 2 bases at V and 5 bases at J, with 12 bases in the middle. The germline CDR1 and CDR2 sequences are MDHEN and SYDVKM. The TCR originated in a man aged 18-30 years in good health and CMV-seronegative. The V gene is TRBV28, the J gene TRBJ2-2, with D possibly TRBD1 on 7 matching bases. Sequenced material: PBMCs. The CDR3 DNA is TGTGCCAGCAGTTTAGGGTCAGGGGGGACCGGGGAGCTGTTTTTT. Translated: CASSLGSGGTGELFF.